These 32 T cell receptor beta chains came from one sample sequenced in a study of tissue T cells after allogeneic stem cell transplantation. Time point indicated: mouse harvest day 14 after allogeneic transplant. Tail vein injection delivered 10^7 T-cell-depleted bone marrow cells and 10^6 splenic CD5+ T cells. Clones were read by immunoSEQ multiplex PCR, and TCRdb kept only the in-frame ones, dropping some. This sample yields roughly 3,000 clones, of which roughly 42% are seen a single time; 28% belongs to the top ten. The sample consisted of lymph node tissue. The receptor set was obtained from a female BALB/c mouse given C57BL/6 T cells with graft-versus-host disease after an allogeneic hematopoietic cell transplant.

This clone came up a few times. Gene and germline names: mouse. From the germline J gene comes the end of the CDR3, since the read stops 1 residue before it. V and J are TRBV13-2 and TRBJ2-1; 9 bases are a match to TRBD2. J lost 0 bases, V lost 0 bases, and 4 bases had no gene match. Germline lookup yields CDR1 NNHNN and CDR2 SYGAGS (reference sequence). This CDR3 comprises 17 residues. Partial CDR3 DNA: TGTGCCAGCGGTGATGCGGACTGGGGAATTAACTATGCTGAGCAGTTC. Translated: CASGDADWGINYAEQF. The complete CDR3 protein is CASGDADWGINYAEQFF.

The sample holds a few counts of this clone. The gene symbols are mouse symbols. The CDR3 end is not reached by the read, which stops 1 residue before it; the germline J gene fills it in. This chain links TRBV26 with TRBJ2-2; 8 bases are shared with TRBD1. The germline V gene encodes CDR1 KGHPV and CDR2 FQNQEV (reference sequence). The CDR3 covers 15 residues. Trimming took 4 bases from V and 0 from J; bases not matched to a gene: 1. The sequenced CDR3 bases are TGTGCCAGCAGTCGGACAGGGACAAACACCGGGCAGCTCTAC. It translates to CASSRTGTNTGQLY. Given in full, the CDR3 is CASSRTGTNTGQLYF.

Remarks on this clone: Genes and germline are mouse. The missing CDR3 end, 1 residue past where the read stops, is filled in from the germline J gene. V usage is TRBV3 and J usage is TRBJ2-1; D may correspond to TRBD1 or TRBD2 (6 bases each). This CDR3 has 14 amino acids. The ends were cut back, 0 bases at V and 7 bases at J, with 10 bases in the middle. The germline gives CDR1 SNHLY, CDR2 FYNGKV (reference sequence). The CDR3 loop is CASSLAGGLAEQFF. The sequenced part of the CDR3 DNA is TGTGCCAGCAGCTTAGCTGGGGGCCTGGCTGAGCAGTTC.

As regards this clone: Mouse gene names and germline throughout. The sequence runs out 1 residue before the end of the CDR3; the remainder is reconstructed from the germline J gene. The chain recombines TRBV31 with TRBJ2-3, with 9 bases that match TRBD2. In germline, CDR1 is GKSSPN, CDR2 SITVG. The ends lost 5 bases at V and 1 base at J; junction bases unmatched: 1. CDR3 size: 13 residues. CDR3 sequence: CAWGDWGAETLYF. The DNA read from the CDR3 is TGTGCCTGGGGGGACTGGGGTGCAGAAACGCTGTAT.

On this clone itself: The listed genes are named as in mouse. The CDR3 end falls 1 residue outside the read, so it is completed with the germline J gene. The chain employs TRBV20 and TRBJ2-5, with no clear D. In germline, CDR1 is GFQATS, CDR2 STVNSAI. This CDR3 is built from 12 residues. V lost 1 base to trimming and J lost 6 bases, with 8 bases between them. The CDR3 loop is CGARAPLDTQYF. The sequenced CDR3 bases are TGTGGTGCTAGGGCCCCCCTTGACACCCAGTAC. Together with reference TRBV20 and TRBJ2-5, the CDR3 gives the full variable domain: GALVYQYPRRTICKSGTSMRMECQAVGFQATSVAWYRQSPQKTFELIALSTVNSAIKYEQNFTQEKFPISHPNLSFSSMTVLNAYLEDRGLYLCGARAPLDTQYFGPGTRLLVL.

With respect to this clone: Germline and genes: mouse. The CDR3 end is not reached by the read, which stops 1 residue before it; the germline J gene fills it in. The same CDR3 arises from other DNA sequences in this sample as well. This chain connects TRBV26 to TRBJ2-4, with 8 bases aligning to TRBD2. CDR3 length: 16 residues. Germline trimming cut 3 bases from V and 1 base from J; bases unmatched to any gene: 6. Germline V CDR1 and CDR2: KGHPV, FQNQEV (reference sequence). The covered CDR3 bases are TGTGCCAGCAGTCTAAGGGGGGGCGGGGGTCAAAACACCTTGTAC. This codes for CASSLRGGGGQNTLY. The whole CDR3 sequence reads CASSLRGGGGQNTLYF.

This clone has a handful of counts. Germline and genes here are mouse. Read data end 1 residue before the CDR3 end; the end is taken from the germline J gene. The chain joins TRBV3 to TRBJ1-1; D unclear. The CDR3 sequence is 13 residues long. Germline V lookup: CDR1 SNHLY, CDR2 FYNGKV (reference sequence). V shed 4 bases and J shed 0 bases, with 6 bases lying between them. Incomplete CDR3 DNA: TGTGCCAGCAGCTCAGATCCAAACACAGAAGTCTTC. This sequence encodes CASSSDPNTEVF. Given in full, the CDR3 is CASSSDPNTEVFF.

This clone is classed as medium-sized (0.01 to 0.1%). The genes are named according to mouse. Partial CDR3 DNA: TGTGCCAGCGGTGGGGACATCAACGAAAGATTATTT. Translating it yields CASGGDINERLF. The complete CDR3 sequence is CASGGDINERLFF. The chain couples TRBV13-2 to TRBJ1-4, with a weak D call TRBD1 (6 bases). The read ends 1 residue shy of where the CDR3 ends; the end is completed using the germline J gene. Trimming stripped 3 bases from V and 4 bases from J, with 7 bases between. This CDR3 has 13 residues. Germline V gives CDR1 NNHNN, CDR2 SYGAGS (reference sequence).

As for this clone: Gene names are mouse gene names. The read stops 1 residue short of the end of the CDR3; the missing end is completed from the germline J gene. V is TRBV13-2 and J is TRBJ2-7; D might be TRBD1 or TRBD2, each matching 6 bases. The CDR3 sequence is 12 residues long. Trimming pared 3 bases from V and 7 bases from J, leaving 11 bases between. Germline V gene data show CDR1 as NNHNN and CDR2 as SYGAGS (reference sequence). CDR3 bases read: TGTGCCAGCGGTGGAGGGGGGTGGGAACAGTAC. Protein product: CASGGGGWEQY. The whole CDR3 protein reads CASGGGGWEQYF.

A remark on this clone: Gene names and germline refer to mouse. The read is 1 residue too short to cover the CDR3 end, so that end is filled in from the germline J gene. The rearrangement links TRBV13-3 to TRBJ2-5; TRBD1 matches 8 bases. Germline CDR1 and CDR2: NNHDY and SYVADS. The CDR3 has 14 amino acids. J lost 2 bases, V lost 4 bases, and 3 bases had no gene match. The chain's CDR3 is CASSSGGGQDTQYF. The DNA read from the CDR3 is TGTGCCAGCAGTTCAGGGGGCGGCCAAGACACCCAGTAC. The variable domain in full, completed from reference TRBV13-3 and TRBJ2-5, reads EAAVTQSPRSKVAVTGGKVTLSCHQTNNHDYMYWYRQDTGHGLRLIHYSYVADSTEKGDIPDGYKASRPSQENFSLILELASLSQTAVYFCASSSGGGQDTQYFGPGTRLLVL.

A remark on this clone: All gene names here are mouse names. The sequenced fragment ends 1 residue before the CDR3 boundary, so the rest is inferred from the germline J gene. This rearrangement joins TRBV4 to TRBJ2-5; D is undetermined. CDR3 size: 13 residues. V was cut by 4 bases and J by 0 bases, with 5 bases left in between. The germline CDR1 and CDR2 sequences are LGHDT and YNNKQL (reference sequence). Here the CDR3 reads CASSSFNQDTQYF. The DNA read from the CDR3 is TGTGCCAGCAGCTCTTTTAACCAAGACACCCAGTAC.

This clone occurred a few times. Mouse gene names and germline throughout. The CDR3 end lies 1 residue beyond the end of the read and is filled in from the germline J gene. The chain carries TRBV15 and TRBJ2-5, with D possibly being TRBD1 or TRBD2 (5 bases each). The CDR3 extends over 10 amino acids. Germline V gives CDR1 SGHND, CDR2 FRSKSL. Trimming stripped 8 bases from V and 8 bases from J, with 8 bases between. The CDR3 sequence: CASGGGTQYF. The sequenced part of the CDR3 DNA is TGTGCCAGCGGGGGAGGCACCCAGTAC.

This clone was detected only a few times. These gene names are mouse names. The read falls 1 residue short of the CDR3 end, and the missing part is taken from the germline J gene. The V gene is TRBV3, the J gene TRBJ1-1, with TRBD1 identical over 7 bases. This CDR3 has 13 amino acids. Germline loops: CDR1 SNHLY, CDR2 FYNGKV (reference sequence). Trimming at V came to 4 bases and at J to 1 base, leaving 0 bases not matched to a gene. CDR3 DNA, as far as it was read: TGTGCCAGCAGCTACAGGGGGAACACAGAAGTCTTC. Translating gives CASSYRGNTEVF. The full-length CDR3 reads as CASSYRGNTEVFF. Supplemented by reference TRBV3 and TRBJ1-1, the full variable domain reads GPKVLQIPSHQIIDMGQMVTLNCDPVSNHLYFYWYKQILGQQMEFLVNFYNGKVMEKSKLFKDQFSVERPDGSYFTLKIQPTALEDSAVYFCASSYRGNTEVFFGKGTRLTVV.

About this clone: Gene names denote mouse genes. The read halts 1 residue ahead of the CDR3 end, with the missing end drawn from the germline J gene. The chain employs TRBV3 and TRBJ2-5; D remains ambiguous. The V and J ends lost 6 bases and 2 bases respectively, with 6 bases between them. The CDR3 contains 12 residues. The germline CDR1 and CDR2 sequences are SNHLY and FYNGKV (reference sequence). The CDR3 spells CASSRTQDTQYF. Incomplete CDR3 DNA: TGTGCCAGCAGTCGGACCCAAGACACCCAGTAC.

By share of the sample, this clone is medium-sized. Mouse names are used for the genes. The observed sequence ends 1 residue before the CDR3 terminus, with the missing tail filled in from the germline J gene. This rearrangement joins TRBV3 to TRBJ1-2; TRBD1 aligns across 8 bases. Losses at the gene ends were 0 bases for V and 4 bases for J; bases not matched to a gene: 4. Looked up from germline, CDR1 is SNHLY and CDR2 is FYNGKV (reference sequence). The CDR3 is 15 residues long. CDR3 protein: CASSLAGQGPSDYTF. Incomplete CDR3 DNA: TGTGCCAGCAGCTTAGCCGGACAGGGCCCCTCCGACTACACC. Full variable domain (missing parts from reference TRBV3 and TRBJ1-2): GPKVLQIPSHQIIDMGQMVTLNCDPVSNHLYFYWYKQILGQQMEFLVNFYNGKVMEKSKLFKDQFSVERPDGSYFTLKIQPTALEDSAVYFCASSLAGQGPSDYTFGSGTRLLVI.

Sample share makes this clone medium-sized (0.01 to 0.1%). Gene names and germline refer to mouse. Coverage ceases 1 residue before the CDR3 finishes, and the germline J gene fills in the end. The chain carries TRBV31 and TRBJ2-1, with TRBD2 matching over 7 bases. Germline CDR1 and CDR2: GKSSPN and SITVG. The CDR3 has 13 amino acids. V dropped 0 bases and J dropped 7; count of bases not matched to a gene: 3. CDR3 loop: CAWSLGGEAEQFF. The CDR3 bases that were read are TGTGCCTGGAGTCTGGGGGGGGAGGCTGAGCAGTTC.

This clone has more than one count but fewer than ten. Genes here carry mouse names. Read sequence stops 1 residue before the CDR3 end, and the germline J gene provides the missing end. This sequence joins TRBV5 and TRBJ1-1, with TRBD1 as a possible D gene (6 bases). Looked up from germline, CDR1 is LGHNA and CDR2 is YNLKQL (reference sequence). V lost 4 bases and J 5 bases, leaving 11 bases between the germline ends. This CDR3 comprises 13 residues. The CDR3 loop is CASSPGTITEVFF. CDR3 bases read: TGTGCCAGCAGCCCAGGGACAATTACAGAAGTCTTC.

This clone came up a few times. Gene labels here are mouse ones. The sequenced CDR3 bases are TGTGCCTGGAGTCTAGTGCTGGGGGGGCAGGCTGAGCAGTTC. Amino acid sequence: CAWSLVLGGQAEQF. The whole CDR3 protein reads CAWSLVLGGQAEQFF. The gene calls are TRBV31 and TRBJ2-1, with 10 bases fitting TRBD2. The CDR3 end lies 1 residue beyond the end of the read and is filled in from the germline J gene. Per germline, CDR1 GKSSPN and CDR2 SITVG. This CDR3 has 15 amino acids. Trimming at V came to 0 bases and at J to 7 bases, leaving 6 bases not matched to a gene. Based on the CDR3 plus reference TRBV31 and TRBJ2-1, the full variable domain is AQTIHQWPVAEIKAVGSPLSLGCTIKGKSSPNLYWYWQATGGTLQQLFYSITVGQVESVVQLNLSASRPKDDQFILSTEKLLLSHSGFYLCAWSLVLGGQAEQFFGPGTRLTVL.

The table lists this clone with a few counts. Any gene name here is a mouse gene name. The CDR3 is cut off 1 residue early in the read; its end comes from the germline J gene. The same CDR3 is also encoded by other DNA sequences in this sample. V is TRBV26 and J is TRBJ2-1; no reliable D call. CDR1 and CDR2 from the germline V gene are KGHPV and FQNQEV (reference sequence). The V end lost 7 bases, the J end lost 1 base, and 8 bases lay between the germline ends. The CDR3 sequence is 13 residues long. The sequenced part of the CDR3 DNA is TGTGCCAGCAAGCCAGTAAACTATGCTGAGCAGTTC. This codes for CASKPVNYAEQF. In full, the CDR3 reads CASKPVNYAEQFF.

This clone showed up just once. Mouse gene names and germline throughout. Partial CDR3 DNA: TGTGCCAGCAGCCCCGGGACAGGGCATGAACAGTAC. Protein: CASSPGTGHEQY. From start to end, the CDR3 is CASSPGTGHEQYF. This chain connects TRBV2 to TRBJ2-7; 9 bases fit TRBD1. The CDR3 is cut off 1 residue early in the read; its end comes from the germline J gene. The CDR3 is 13 residues long. V was pared by 4 bases and J by 5 bases, with 3 bases of the junction left unmatched. Germline CDR1 LGHNA, CDR2 YSYQKL.

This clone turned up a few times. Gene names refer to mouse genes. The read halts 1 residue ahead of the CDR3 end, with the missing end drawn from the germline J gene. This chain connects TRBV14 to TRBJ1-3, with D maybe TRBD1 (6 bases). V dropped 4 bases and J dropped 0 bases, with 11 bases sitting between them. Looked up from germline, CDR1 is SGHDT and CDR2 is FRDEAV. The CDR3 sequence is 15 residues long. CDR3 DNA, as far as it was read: TGTGCCAGCAGTAGTACAGGGCTTTCTGGAAATACGCTCTAT. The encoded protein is CASSSTGLSGNTLY. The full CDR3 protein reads CASSSTGLSGNTLYF.

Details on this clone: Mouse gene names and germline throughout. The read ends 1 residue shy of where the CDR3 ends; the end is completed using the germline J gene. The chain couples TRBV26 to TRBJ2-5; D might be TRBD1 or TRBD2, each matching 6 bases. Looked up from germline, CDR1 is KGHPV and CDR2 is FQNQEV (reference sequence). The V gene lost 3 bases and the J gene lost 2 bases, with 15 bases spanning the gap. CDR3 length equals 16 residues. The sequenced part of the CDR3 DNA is TGTGCCAGCAGTCTTCCGGGGGCGCGGGGCCAAGACACCCAGTAC. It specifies CASSLPGARGQDTQY. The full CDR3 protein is CASSLPGARGQDTQYF.

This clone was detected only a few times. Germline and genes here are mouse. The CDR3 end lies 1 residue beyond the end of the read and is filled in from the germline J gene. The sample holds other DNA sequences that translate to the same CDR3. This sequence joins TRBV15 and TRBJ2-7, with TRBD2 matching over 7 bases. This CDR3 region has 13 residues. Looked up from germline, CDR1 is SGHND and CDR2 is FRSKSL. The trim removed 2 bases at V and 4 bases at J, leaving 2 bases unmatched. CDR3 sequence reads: CASSLPGGYEQYF. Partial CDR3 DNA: TGTGCCAGCAGTTTACCGGGGGGGTATGAACAGTAC.

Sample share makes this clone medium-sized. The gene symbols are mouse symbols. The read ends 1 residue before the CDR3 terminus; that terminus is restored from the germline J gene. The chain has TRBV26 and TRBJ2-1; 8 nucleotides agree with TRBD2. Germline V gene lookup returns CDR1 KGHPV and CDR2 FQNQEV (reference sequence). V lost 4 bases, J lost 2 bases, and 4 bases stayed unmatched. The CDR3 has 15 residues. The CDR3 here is CASSPLGGYYAEQFF. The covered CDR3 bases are TGTGCCAGCAGTCCCCTGGGGGGATACTATGCTGAGCAGTTC.

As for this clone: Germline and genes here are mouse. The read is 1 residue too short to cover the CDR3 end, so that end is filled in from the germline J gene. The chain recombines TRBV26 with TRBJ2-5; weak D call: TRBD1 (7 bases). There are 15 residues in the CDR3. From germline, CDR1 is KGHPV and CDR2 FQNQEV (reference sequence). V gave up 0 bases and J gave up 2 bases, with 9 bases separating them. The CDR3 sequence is CASSLSGGRQDTQYF. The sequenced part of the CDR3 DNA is TGTGCCAGCAGTCTGTCAGGGGGCCGCCAAGACACCCAGTAC.

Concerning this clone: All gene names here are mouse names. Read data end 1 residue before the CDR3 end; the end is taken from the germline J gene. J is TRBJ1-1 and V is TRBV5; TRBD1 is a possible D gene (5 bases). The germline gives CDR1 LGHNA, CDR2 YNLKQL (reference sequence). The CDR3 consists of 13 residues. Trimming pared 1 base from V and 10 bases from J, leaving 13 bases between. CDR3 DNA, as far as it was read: TGTGCCAGCAGCCAAGGGACAAAAAGGGTAGTCTTC. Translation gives CASSQGTKRVVF. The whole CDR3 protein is CASSQGTKRVVFF.

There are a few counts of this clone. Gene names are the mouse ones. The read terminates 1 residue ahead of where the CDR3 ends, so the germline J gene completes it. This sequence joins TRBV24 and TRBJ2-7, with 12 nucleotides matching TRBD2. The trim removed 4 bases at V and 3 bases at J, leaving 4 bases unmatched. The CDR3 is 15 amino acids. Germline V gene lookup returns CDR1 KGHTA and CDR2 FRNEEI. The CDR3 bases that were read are TGTGCCAGCAGTCCGGACTGGGGGGGGCTCTATGAACAGTAC. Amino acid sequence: CASSPDWGGLYEQY. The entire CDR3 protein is CASSPDWGGLYEQYF.

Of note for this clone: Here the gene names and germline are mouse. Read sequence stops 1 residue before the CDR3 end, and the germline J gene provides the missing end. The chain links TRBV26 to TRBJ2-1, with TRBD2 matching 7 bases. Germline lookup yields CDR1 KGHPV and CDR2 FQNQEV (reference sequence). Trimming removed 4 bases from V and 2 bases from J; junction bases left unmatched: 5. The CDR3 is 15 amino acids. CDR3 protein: CASSPRLGHYAEQFF. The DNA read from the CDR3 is TGTGCCAGCAGTCCCCGACTGGGCCACTATGCTGAGCAGTTC. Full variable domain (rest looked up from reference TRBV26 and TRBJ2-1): NSKVIQTPRYLVKGQGQKAKMRCIPEKGHPVVFWYQQNKNNEFKFLINFQNQEVLQQIDMTEKRFSAECPSNSPCSLEIQSSEAGDSALYLCASSPRLGHYAEQFFGPGTRLTVL.

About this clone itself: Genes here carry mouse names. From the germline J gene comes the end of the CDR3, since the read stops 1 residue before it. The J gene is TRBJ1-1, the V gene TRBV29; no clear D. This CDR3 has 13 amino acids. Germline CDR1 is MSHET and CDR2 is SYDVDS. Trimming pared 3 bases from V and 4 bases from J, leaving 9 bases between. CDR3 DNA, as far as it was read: TGTGCTAGCAGTTTCGGGGAAGGCACAGAAGTCTTC. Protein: CASSFGEGTEVF. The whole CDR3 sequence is CASSFGEGTEVFF.

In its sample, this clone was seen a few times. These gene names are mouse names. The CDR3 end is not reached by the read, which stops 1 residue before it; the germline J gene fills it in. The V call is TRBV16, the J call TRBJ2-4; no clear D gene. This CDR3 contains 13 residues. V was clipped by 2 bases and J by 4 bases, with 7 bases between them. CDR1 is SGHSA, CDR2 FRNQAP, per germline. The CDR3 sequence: CASSLSHKNTLYF. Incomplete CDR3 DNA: TGTGCAAGCAGCTTAAGCCATAAAAACACCTTGTAC.

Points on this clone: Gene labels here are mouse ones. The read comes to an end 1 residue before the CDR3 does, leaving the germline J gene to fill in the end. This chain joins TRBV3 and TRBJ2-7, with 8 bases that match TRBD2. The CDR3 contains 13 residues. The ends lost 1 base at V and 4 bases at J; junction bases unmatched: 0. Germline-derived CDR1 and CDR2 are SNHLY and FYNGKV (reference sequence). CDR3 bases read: TGTGCCAGCAGCTTAGTGGGGGGGTATGAACAGTAC. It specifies CASSLVGGYEQY. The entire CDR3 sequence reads CASSLVGGYEQYF.

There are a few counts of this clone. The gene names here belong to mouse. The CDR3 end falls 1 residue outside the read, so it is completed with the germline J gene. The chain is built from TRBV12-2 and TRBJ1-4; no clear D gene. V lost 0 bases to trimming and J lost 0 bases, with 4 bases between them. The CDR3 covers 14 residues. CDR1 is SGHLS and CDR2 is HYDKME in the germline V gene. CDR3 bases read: TGTGCCAGCTCTCTCCATTTTTCCAACGAAAGATTATTT. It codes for CASSLHFSNERLF. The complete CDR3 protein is CASSLHFSNERLFF.